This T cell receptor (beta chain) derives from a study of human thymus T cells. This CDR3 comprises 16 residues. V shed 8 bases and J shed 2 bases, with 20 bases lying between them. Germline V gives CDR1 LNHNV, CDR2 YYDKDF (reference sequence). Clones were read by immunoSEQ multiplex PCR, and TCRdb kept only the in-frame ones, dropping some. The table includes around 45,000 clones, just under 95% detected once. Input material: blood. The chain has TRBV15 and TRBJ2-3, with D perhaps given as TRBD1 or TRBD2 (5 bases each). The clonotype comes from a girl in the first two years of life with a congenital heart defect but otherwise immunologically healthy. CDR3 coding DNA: TGTGCCACCGAACTTGGCCCGGGGCCCCCCACAGATACGCAGTATTTT. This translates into CATELGPGPPTDTQYF. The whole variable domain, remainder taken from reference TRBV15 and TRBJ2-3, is DAMVIQNPRYQVTQFGKPVTLSCSQTLNHNVMYWYQQKSSQAPKLLFHYYDKDFNNEADTPDNFQSRRPNTSFCFLDIRSPGLGDTAMYLCATELGPGPPTDTQYFGPGTRLTVL.